A selection of T cell receptor beta chains follows, all from one sample in a study of T cell responses to AZD1222 COVID-19 vaccine. TCRdb's table, derived via immunoSEQ multiplex PCR, lists solely in-frame clones and lacks some. The top ten clones hold around 3.5% of a sample with about 140,000 clones, about nine tenths of them seen once. This material consisted of peripheral blood, taken on day 0 of AZD1222 vaccination. These receptors all stem from an adult in good health. CDR3s include the opening cysteine and the closing phenylalanine or tryptophan. Each record gives: CDR3 DNA, CDR3 protein, V gene, D gene, clone size, J gene. D genes are given only for firm matches. Part of the rows lack a size; the others show once, few, many or a class for expanded clones.

cdr3_nt: TGTGCCAGCAGCTCTTTCAGTTCACCCCTCCACTTT; cdr3_aa: CASSSFSSPLHF; v_call: TRBV7-2; d_call: NA; clone_size: NA; j_call: TRBJ1-6
cdr3_nt: TGTGCCAGCAGCTTGGTAGCAGGGGGTGACTCTGGAAACACCATATATTTT; cdr3_aa: CASSLVAGGDSGNTIYF; v_call: TRBV5-5; d_call: TRBD1; clone_size: NA; j_call: TRBJ1-3
cdr3_nt: TGTGCCAGCAGTTACTCGAGAGGGACGAACACTGAAGCTTTCTTT; cdr3_aa: CASSYSRGTNTEAFF; v_call: TRBV6-5; d_call: NA; clone_size: NA; j_call: TRBJ1-1
cdr3_nt: TGTGCCAGTAGTATAGGACAGACGGTTTCCACTGAAGCTTTCTTT; cdr3_aa: CASSIGQTVSTEAFF; v_call: TRBV19; d_call: NA; clone_size: NA; j_call: TRBJ1-1
cdr3_nt: TGCAGCGTTTTAATCAATCAGGCAGATACGCAGTATTTT; cdr3_aa: CSVLINQADTQYF; v_call: TRBV29-1; d_call: NA; clone_size: NA; j_call: TRBJ2-3
cdr3_nt: TGTGCCAGCAGCCAAGATCCAGGGAACTTAGGCTACGAGCAGTACTTC; cdr3_aa: CASSQDPGNLGYEQYF; v_call: TRBV14; d_call: NA; clone_size: NA; j_call: TRBJ2-7
cdr3_nt: TGTGCCAGCAGCTACCGCCGGCCGGGCGTTGAAGCTTTCTTT; cdr3_aa: CASSYRRPGVEAFF; v_call: TRBV5-4; d_call: NA; clone_size: NA; j_call: TRBJ1-1
cdr3_nt: TGTGCCAGCAGCCGTACAGGGATGGCCACTGAAGCTTTCTTT; cdr3_aa: CASSRTGMATEAFF; v_call: TRBV6-5; d_call: NA; clone_size: NA; j_call: TRBJ1-1
cdr3_nt: TGTGCCAGCAGTTTGGCGGGGATCATCTACGAGCAGTACTTC; cdr3_aa: CASSLAGIIYEQYF; v_call: TRBV6-2/TRBV6-3; d_call: NA; clone_size: NA; j_call: TRBJ2-7
cdr3_nt: TGTGCCAGCAGTCCCTGGACAGGGGCGAACTATGGCTACACCTTC; cdr3_aa: CASSPWTGANYGYTF; v_call: TRBV27; d_call: TRBD1; clone_size: NA; j_call: TRBJ1-2
cdr3_nt: TGTGCCAGCAGCTATCGGACAGGGACTTGGGAGACCCAGTACTTC; cdr3_aa: CASSYRTGTWETQYF; v_call: TRBV7-2; d_call: TRBD1; clone_size: NA; j_call: TRBJ2-5
cdr3_nt: TGCGCCAGCAGTGAGCGTAACAGGGGAAATCAGCCCCAGCATTTT; cdr3_aa: CASSERNRGNQPQHF; v_call: TRBV10-1; d_call: TRBD1; clone_size: few; j_call: TRBJ1-5
cdr3_nt: TGTGCCAGCAGTCTTCTCCATGGGCAGTTCTTC; cdr3_aa: CASSLLHGQFF; v_call: TRBV7-2; d_call: NA; clone_size: NA; j_call: TRBJ2-1
cdr3_nt: TGCGCCAGCAGCCCTGCTACGGGCACCACCTTGGAGACAGGCCCTGAAGCTTTCTTT; cdr3_aa: CASSPATGTTLETGPEAFF; v_call: TRBV5-1; d_call: NA; clone_size: few; j_call: TRBJ1-1
cdr3_nt: TGCGCCAGCAGCCCGGACGCGGGAGGGTGGGCTTTCTTT; cdr3_aa: CASSPDAGGWAFF; v_call: TRBV5-1; d_call: NA; clone_size: NA; j_call: TRBJ1-1
cdr3_nt: TGTGCCAGCAGCTCCCGACCGGGACAGCTGCCCTACGAGCAGTACTTC; cdr3_aa: CASSSRPGQLPYEQYF; v_call: TRBV6-6; d_call: TRBD1; clone_size: medium-sized; j_call: TRBJ2-7
cdr3_nt: TGTGCCAGCAGTCCCCATCGAGGGATCCGCCCCAATTCACCCCTCCACTTT; cdr3_aa: CASSPHRGIRPNSPLHF; v_call: TRBV6-6; d_call: NA; clone_size: NA; j_call: TRBJ1-6
cdr3_nt: TGTGCCAGCAGTTTATTAAGCGGGGGGGCCGATGAGCAGTTCTTC; cdr3_aa: CASSLLSGGADEQFF; v_call: TRBV27; d_call: TRBD2; clone_size: NA; j_call: TRBJ2-1
cdr3_nt: TGTGCCACCCCGCAGAACACTGAAGCTTTCTTT; cdr3_aa: CATPQNTEAFF; v_call: TRBV19; d_call: NA; clone_size: NA; j_call: TRBJ1-1
cdr3_nt: TGTGCCAGTAGTACGGGCGACAGGGGGCTTATCTACAATGAGCAGTTCTTC; cdr3_aa: CASSTGDRGLIYNEQFF; v_call: TRBV19; d_call: TRBD1; clone_size: NA; j_call: TRBJ2-1
cdr3_nt: TGTGTTTCCAGTCGTCGGGACACCGGGGAGCTGTTTTTT; cdr3_aa: CVSSRRDTGELFF; v_call: TRBV2; d_call: NA; clone_size: NA; j_call: TRBJ2-2
cdr3_nt: TGTGCCAGCAGCTTACAACAGGGCTCCCAAGAGACCCAGTACTTC; cdr3_aa: CASSLQQGSQETQYF; v_call: TRBV9; d_call: NA; clone_size: NA; j_call: TRBJ2-5
cdr3_nt: TGCGCCAGCAGCCAAGTGGGGGTGACCCTCTCCTACGAGCAGTACTTC; cdr3_aa: CASSQVGVTLSYEQYF; v_call: TRBV4-1; d_call: NA; clone_size: NA; j_call: TRBJ2-7
cdr3_nt: TGTGCCAGCAGCCAAATCAACAGGGCAGATACGCAGTATTTT; cdr3_aa: CASSQINRADTQYF; v_call: TRBV4-2; d_call: NA; clone_size: NA; j_call: TRBJ2-3
cdr3_nt: TGTGCCAGCAGCCTAGCGGGGGATGATACGCAGTATTTT; cdr3_aa: CASSLAGDDTQYF; v_call: TRBV9; d_call: TRBD2; clone_size: NA; j_call: TRBJ2-3